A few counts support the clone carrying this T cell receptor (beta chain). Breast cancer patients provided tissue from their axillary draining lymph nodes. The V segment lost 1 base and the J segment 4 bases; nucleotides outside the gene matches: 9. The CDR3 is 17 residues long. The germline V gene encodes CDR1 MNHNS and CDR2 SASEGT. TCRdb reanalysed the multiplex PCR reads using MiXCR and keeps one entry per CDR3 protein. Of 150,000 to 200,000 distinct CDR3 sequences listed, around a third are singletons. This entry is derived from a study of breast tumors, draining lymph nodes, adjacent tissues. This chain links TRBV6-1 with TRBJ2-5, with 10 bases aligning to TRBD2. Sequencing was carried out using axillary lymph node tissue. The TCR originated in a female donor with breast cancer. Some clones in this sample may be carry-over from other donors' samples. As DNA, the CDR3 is TGTGCCAGCAGTGAAGTGCCAGCGGGAGGGCCGGGAGAGACCCAGTACTTC. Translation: CASSEVPAGGPGETQYF.